Sequencing of this T cell receptor beta chain was carried out in a study of identical twins. Notes on the study in general: Insertions were reduced in abundant cord blood beta clonotypes but not in memory repertoires. Within twin pairs, the out-of-frame alpha sequences they shared showed excess low generation probability.

This clonotype appeared many times. The antigen is undetermined. V was pared by 5 bases and J by 6 bases, with 8 bases of the junction left unmatched. Germline V gives CDR1 SEHNR, CDR2 FQNEAQ (reference sequence). The CDR3 length is 15 residues. TCRdb analysed the 5' RACE reads with MiXCR anew, one entry per CDR3 protein. Of about 570,000 distinct CDR3 sequences listed, over 8.5% are singletons. The data were also submitted as part of a second study, on yellow fever vaccine responses in identical twins.

What was sequenced was PBMCs. The sequence was obtained from a woman aged 18-29 years in good health. The chain uses TRBV7-9 and TRBJ2-1; 9 bases match TRBD2. The CDR3 protein is CASSRPSGDRNEQFF. The CDR3 DNA reads as TGTGCCAGCAGCAGACCTAGCGGGGACCGCAATGAGCAGTTCTTC.